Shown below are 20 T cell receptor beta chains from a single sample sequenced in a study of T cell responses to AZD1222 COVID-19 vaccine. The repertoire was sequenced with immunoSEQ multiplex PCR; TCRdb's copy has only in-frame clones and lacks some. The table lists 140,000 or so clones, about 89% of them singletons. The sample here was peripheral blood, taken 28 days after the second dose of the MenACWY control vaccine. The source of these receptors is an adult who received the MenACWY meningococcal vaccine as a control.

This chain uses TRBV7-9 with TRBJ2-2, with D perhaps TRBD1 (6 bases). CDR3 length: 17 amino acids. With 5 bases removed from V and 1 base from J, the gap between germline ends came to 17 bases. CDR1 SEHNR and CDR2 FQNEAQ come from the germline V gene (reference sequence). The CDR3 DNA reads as TGTGCCAGCAGCCAGGGGCAGGGGACGGGGAACACCGGGGAGCTGTTTTTT. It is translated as CASSQGQGTGNTGELFF.

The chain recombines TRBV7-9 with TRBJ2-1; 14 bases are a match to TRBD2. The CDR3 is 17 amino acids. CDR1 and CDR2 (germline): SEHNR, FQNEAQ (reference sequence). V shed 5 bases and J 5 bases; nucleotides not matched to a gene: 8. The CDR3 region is CASSRGLAGASNNEQFF. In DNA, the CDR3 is TGTGCCAGCAGCAGGGGACTAGCGGGGGCCTCTAACAATGAGCAGTTCTTC.

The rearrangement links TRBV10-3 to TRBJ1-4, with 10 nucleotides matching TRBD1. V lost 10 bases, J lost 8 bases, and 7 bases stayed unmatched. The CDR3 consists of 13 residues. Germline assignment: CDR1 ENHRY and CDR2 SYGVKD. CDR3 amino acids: CATTRDRGEKLFF. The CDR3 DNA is TGTGCCACCACCCGGGACAGGGGCGAAAAACTGTTTTTT.

This chain's CDR3 is CASSTFLTVGSSYNEQFF. In DNA, the CDR3 is TGTGCCAGTAGTACCTTTTTGACCGTCGGAAGCTCCTACAATGAGCAGTTCTTC. The chain employs TRBV19 and TRBJ2-1, with D unresolved. CDR3 length: 18 residues. Per germline, CDR1 LNHDA and CDR2 SQIVND (reference sequence). Trimming took off 4 bases at V and 0 bases at J, with 19 bases between the two ends. The full variable domain, in which reference TRBV19 and TRBJ2-1 provide the parts outside the CDR3, is DGGITQSPKYLFRKEGQNVTLSCEQNLNHDAMYWYRQDPGQGLRLIYYSQIVNDFQKGDIAEGYSVSREKKESFPLTVTSAQKNPTAFYLCASSTFLTVGSSYNEQFFGPGTRLTVL.

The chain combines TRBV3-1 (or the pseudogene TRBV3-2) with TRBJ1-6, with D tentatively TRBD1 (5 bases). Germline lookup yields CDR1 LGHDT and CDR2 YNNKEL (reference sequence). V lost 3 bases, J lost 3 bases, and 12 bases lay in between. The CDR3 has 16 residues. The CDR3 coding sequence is TGTGCCAGCAGCCACAGGGTTGGGGACTATAATTCACCCCTCCACTTT. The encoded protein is CASSHRVGDYNSPLHF.

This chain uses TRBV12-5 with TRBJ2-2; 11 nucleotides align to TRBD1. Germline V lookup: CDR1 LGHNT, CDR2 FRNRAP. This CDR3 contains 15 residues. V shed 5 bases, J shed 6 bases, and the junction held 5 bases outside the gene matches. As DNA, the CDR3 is TGTGCTAGTGGTGGGGACAGGGGGATTGCCGGGGAGCTGTTTTTT. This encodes CASGGDRGIAGELFF.

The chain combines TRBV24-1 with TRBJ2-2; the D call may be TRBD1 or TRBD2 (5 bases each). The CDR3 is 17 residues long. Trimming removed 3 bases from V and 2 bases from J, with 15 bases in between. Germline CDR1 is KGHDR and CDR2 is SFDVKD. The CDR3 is CATSDPTGTGNTGELFF. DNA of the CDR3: TGTGCCACCAGTGATCCGACGGGGACGGGCAACACCGGGGAGCTGTTTTTT.

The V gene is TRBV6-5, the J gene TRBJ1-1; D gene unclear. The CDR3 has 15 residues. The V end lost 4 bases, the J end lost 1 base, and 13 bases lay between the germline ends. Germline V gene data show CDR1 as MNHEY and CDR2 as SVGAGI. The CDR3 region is CASSFIGIANTEAFF. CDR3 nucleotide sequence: TGTGCCAGCAGTTTTATCGGGATTGCGAACACTGAAGCTTTCTTT.

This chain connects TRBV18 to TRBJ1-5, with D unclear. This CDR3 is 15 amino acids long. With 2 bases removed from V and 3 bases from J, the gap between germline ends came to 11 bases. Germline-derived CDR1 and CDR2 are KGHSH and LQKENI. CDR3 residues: CASSPDWAPNQPQHF. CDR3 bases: TGTGCCAGCTCACCAGATTGGGCACCCAATCAGCCCCAGCATTTT.

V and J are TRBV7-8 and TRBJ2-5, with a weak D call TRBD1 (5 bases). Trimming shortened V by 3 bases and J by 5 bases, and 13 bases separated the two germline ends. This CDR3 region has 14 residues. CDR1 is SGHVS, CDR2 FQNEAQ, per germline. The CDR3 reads CASSFGRRGETQYF. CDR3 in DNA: TGTGCCAGCAGCTTCGGACGTAGGGGCGAGACCCAGTACTTC.

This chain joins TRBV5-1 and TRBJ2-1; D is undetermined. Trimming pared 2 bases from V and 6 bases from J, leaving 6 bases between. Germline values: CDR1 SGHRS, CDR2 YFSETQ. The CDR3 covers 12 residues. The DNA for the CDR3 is TGCGCCAGCAGCTTCTTTATCAATGAGCAGTTCTTC. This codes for CASSFFINEQFF.

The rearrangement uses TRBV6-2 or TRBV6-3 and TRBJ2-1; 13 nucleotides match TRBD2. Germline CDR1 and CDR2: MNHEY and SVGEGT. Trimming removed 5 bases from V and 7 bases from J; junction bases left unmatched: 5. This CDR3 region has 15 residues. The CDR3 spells CASSMGLAGLNEQFF. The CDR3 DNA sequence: TGTGCCAGCAGTATGGGACTAGCGGGGTTGAATGAGCAGTTCTTC.

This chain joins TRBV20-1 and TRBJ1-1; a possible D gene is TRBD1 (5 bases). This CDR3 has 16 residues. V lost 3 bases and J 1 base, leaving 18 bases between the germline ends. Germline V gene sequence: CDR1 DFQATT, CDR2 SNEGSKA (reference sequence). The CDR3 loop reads CSASDMARDPNTEAFF. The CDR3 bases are TGCAGTGCTAGTGATATGGCCAGGGACCCGAACACTGAAGCTTTCTTT.

CDR3 loop: CSVEDPARSYGYTF. The CDR3 DNA is TGCAGCGTTGAAGATCCCGCCAGAAGCTATGGCTACACCTTC. The chain links TRBV29-1 to TRBJ1-2, with D unresolved. This CDR3 has 14 amino acids. Germline V lookup: CDR1 SQVTM, CDR2 ANQGSEA. Deletions cut 0 bases from V and 4 bases from J, with 12 bases between.

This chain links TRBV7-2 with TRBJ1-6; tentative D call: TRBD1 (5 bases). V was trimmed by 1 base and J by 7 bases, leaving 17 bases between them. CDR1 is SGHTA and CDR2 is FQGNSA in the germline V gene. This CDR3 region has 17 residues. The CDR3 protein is CASSLDFWGLTNSPLHF. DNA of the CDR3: TGTGCCAGCAGCTTAGATTTTTGGGGCCTTACGAATTCACCCCTCCACTTT.

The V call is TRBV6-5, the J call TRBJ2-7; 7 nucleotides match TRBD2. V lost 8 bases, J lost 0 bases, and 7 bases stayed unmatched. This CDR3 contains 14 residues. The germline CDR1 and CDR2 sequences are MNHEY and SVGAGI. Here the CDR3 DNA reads TGTGCCAGCGGGGGGGAATCGAGCTCCTACGAGCAGTACTTC. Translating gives CASGGESSSYEQYF.

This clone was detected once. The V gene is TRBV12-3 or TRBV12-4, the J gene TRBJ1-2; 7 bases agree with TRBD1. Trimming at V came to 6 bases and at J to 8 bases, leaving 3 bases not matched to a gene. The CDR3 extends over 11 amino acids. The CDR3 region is CASRRTGGYTF. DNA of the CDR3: TGTGCCAGCAGACGGACAGGCGGCTACACCTTC.

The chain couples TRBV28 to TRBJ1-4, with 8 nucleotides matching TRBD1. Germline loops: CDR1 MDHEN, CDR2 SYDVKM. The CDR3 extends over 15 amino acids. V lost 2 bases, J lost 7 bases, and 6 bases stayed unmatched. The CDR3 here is CASSLGGTGGEKLFF. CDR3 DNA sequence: TGTGCCAGCAGTTTAGGGGGAACAGGGGGTGAAAAACTGTTTTTT.

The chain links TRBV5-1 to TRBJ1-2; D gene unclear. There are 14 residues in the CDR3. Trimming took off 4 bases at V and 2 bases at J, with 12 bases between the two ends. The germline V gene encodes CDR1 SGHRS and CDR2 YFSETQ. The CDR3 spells CASSLPAPNYGYTF. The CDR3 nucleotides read TGCGCCAGCAGCCTCCCCGCCCCAAACTATGGCTACACCTTC.

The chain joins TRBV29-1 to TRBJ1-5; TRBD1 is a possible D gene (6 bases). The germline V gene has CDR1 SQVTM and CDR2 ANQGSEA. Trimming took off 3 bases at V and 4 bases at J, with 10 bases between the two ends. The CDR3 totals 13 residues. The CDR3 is CSVDGGANQPQHF. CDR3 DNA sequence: TGCAGCGTTGACGGGGGCGCAAATCAGCCCCAGCATTTT.